This T cell receptor (beta chain) appears in the sequencing data of a study of blood T cell repertoires in COVID-19 (TCRdb year 2020). About the investigation overall: Samples covering the acute and convalescent phases of COVID-19 were provided by collaborators in the United States, Italy and Spain. The material from the prospective study consisted of cDNA or gDNA derived from T cells, B-cell-depleted T cells, or PBMCs. Subjects who had been exposed to COVID-19, were actively infected with it, or had recovered from it provided the deeply sampled blood TCRbeta repertoires that made up the dataset. The repertoires were made available in a free public database intended to serve as a resource for research on the immune response to SARS-CoV-2. The samples were drawn from the first 160 participants of the ongoing ImmuneRACE study and from 1,254 subjects provided by 6 global collaborators. Nearly every sample came with metadata listing a de-identified subject ID, COVID-19 status, age in years and sex. Where HLA class I and class II types were available, the types were taken from metadata supplied by the sample provider, not from assay-based typing.

Samples from volunteer blood donors who had recovered from COVID-19 were contributed by a second Seattle source. Each collaborating institution followed its own protocols to collect whole blood in K2EDTA tubes. For TCRbeta analysis, collaborators shipped samples as frozen whole blood, isolated PBMCs, or DNA extracted from either of those sample types. To note about this clone: Its antigen specificity is not known. Qualities for individual bases were not recorded, and no much larger clone is one base off.

Study-level results and caveats: The amount of clinical and demographic metadata varied by source and participant and was provided uncurated.

CDR1 and CDR2 (MNHEY, SVGAGI) derive from the germline V gene. There are 14 amino acids in the CDR3, from cysteine to phenylalanine inclusive. Only the CDR3 DNA is retained, 42 bases long and in frame from the first base. V loses 6 bases at its end and J loses 11 bases; junction bases beyond the gene matches: 11. TCRbeta CDR3 regions were amplified from genomic DNA using the immunoSEQ Assay, a bias-controlled multiplex PCR. In the source study's methods: Nucleated cell counts per sample were estimated from amplification of reference gene primers within the assay. To quantify the absolute abundance of each unique TCRbeta CDR3 rearrangement, sequence reads were collapsed and filtered. For each sample, productive Simpson clonality was calculated as the square root of Simpson's diversity index over productive rearrangements. Held by TCRdb, this immuneACCESS table contains in-frame sequences only and omits some clones. Under half of the omission traces to an unresolved V gene where checked; the cause of the rest is unknown. V and J calls and clone size are those listed in that table; D and trimming were worked out from the DNA. Recorded for this sample are fewer than 200,000 clones; around 89% of them occurred a single time. The ten largest make up less than 2% of the sample.

The chain was built from TRBV6-5 and TRBJ2-1, with 9 bases aligning to TRBD1. The clonotype was recovered from a man between 18 and 29 years old who had recovered from COVID-19. Sequenced: peripheral blood. The DNA sequence is given as TGTGCCAGCAGACTGGACAGGGGAGCCTCCAAGCAGTTCTTC. It codes for CASRLDRGASKQFF.